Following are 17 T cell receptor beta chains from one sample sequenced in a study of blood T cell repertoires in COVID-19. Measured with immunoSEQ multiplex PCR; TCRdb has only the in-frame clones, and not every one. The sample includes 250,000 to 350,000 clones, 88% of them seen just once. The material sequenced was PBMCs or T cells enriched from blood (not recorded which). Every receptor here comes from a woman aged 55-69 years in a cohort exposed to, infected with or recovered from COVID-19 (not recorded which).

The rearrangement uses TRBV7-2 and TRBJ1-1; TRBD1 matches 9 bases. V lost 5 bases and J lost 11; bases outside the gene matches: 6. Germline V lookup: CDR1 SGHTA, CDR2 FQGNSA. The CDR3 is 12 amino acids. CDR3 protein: CASSLGQGWAFF. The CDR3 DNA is TGTGCCAGCAGCCTGGGACAGGGTTGGGCTTTCTTT.

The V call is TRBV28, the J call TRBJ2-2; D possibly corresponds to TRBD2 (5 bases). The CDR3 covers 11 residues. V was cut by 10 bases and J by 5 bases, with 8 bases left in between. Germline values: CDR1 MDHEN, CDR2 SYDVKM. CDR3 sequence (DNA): TGTGCCACCCAGCGGACCGGGGAGCTGTTTTTT. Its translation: CATQRTGELFF.

The CDR3 nucleotides are TGTGCCAGCAGCTTATCCCCCCGGGACAGGTCGTTGAGCACAGATACGCAGTATTTT. Its translation is CASSLSPRDRSLSTDTQYF. The V and J genes are TRBV11-2 and TRBJ2-3, with 8 bases that match TRBD1. Trimming took 2 bases from V and 0 from J; bases not matched to a gene: 13. The CDR3 has 19 amino acids. Germline CDR1 is SGHAT and CDR2 is FQNNGV.

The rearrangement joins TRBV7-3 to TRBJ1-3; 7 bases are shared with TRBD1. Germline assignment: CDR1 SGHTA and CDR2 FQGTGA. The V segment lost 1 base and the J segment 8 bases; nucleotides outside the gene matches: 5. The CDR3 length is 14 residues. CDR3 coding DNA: TGTGCCAGCAGCTTAATAGGGGGCGTAGACACCATATATTTT. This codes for CASSLIGGVDTIYF.

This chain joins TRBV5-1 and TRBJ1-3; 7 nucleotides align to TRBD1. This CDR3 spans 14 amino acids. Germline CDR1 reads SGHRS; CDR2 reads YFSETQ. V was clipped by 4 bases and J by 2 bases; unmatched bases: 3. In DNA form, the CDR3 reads TGCGCCAGCAGCCCGGGGACAGCTGGAAACACCATATATTTT. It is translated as CASSPGTAGNTIYF. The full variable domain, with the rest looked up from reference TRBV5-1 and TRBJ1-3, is KAGVTQTPRYLIKTRGQQVTLSCSPISGHRSVSWYQQTPGQGLQFLFEYFSETQRNKGNFPGRFSGRQFSNSRSEMNVSTLELGDSALYLCASSPGTAGNTIYFGEGSWLTVV.

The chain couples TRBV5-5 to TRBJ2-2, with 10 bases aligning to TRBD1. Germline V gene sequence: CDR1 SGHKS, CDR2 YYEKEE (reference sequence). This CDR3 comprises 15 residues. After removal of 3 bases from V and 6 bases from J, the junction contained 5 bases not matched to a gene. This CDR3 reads CASSSDRGRPGELFF. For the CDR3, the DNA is TGTGCCAGCAGCTCAGACAGGGGGCGTCCCGGGGAGCTGTTTTTT.

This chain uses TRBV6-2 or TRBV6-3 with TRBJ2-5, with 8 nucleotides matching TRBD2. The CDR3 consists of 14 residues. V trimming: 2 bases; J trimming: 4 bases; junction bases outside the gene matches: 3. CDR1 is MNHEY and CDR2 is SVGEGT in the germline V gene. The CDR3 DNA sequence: TGTGCCAGCAGTTACAGCGGGAGAGGAGAGACCCAGTACTTC. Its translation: CASSYSGRGETQYF.

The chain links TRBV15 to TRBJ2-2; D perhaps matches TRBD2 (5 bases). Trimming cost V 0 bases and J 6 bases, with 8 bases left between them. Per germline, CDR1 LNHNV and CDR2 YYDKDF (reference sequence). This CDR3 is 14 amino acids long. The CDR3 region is CATSRDVEAGELFF. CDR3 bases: TGTGCCACCAGCAGAGATGTGGAGGCCGGGGAGCTGTTTTTT.

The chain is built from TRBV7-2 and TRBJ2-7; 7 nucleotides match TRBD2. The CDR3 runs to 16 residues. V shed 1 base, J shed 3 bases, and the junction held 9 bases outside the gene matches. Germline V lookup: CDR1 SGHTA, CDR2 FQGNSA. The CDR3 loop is CASSLGSASGLYEQYF. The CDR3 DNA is TGTGCCAGCAGCTTAGGGTCGGCTAGCGGACTCTACGAGCAGTACTTC.

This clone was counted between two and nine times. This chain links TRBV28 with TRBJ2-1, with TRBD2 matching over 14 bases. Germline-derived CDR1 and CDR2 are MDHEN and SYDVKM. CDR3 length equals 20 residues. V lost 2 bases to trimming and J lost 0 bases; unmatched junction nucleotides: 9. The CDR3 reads CASSLGLAGGLGSSYNEQFF. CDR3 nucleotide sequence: TGTGCCAGCAGTTTAGGACTAGCGGGAGGCCTGGGGAGCTCCTACAATGAGCAGTTCTTC. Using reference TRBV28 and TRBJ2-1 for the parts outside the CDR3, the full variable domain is DVKVTQSSRYLVKRTGEKVFLECVQDMDHENMFWYRQDPGLGLRLIYFSYDVKMKEKGDIPEGYSVSREKKERFSLILESASTNQTSMYLCASSLGLAGGLGSSYNEQFFGPGTRLTVL.

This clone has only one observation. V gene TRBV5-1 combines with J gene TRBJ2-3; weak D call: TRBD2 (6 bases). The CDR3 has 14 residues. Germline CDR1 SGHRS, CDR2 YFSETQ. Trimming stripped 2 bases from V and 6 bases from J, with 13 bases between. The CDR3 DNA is TGCGCCAGCAGCTTTAGCGGTCTGGGGGATACGCAGTATTTT. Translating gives CASSFSGLGDTQYF.

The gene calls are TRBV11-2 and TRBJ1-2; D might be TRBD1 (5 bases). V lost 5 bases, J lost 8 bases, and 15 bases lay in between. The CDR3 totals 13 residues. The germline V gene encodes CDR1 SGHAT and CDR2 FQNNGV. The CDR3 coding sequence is TGTGCCAGCAGCCAACAGGATTTCAAGGGCTACACCTTC. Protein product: CASSQQDFKGYTF.

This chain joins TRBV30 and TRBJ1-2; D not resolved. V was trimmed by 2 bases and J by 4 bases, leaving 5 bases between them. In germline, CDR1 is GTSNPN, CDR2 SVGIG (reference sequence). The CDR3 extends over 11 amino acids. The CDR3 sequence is CAWSKAYGYTF. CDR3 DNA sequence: TGTGCCTGGAGTAAAGCCTATGGCTACACCTTC.

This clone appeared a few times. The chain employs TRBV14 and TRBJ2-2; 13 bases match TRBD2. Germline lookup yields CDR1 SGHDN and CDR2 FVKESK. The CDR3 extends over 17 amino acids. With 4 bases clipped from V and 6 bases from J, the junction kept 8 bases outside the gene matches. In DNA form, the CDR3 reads TGTGCCAGCAGCCCCCTCGGACTAGCGGGAGCCCCCGGGGAGCTGTTTTTT. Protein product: CASSPLGLAGAPGELFF.

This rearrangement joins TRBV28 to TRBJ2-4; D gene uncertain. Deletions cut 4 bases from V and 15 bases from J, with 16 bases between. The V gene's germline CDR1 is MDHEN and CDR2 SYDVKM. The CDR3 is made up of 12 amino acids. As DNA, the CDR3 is TGTGCCAGCAGTTCCACCTACCAAGCCATGTACTTC. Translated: CASSSTYQAMYF.

The CDR3 bases are TGCGCCAGCAGTTATAGCGGGAGGGCCTTGTACGAGCAGTACTTC. This gives the protein CASSYSGRALYEQYF. This chain links TRBV5-1 with TRBJ2-7, with 11 nucleotides matching TRBD2. The CDR3 extends over 15 amino acids. J gave up 4 bases and V 5 bases, and 8 bases lay outside the gene matches. Germline V CDR1 and CDR2: SGHRS, YFSETQ. Filled out from reference TRBV5-1 and TRBJ2-7, the complete variable domain reads KAGVTQTPRYLIKTRGQQVTLSCSPISGHRSVSWYQQTPGQGLQFLFEYFSETQRNKGNFPGRFSGRQFSNSRSEMNVSTLELGDSALYLCASSYSGRALYEQYFGPGTRLTVT.

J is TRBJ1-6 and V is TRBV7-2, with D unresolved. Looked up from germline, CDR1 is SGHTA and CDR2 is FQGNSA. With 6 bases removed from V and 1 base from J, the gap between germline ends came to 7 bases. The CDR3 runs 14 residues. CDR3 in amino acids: CASSRPSYNSPLHF. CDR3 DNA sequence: TGTGCCAGCAGTCGTCCTTCCTATAATTCACCCCTCCACTTT.